The present TCR beta chain was sequenced within a study of regulatory T cells in long-lasting Graves disease. Findings of the study overall: Lower TCR diversity was seen in persistent Graves' patients than in newly diagnosed ones.

The germline V gene encodes CDR1 SEHNR and CDR2 FQNEAQ (reference sequence). Trimming removed 4 bases from V and 10 bases from J; junction bases left unmatched: 14. CDR3 size: 16 residues. About this clonotype itself: Its antigen is undetermined.

Library construction for TCR beta used iRepertoire HTBI primers and Arm-PCR of CDR3 regions. TCRdb used MiXCR to reprocess the multiplex PCR reads, holding one entry per CDR3 protein. The repertoire holds approximately 360,000 distinct CDR3 sequences, with about 10% as singletons. Time point denoted: newly diagnosed GD, antithyroid drugs for less than 3 months. RNA isolated from PBMCs was used to make the TCR library. Those enrolled as patients came out of an endocrinology department in Xi'an, China. The data were also submitted as part of a second study, on T cells in Graves' hyperthyroidism and ophthalmopathy.

Sequencing used peripheral blood mononuclear cells (PBMCs), obtained at new diagnosis, from a patient treated with antithyroid drugs. This chain connects TRBV7-9 to TRBJ2-1, with 9 bases that match TRBD2. This clonotype was obtained from a woman younger than 35 with Graves disease. In DNA form, the CDR3 reads TGTGCCAGCAGCTATTATAGCGGGAGCGGACGGAGAGAGCAGTTCTTC. Encoded protein: CASSYYSGSGRREQFF.